The clone carrying this TCR beta chain was observed many times. Its specificity is unknown. The length of the CDR3 is 17 residues. Trimming cost V 1 base and J 2 bases; bases outside gene matches: 6. The V gene's germline CDR1 is LGHDT and CDR2 YNNKEL (reference sequence). TCRdb itself ran the RACE reads through MiXCR, one entry per CDR3 protein. The data contain approximately 60,000 distinct CDR3 sequences, 9.3% of them singletons. The source of the sample is a study of human T cells and chemical hapten exposure. Regarding time point: patch test 1, 2 weeks after DPC sensitization. Treatment meaning: therapeutic diphenylcyclopropenone sensitization with weekly scalp DPC. Patches went on only after blood had been drawn each time. Non-pregnant alopecia patients aged 18 to 70, suitable for DPC therapy. Points from the study as a whole: Among expanded TCRs, significantly more large CDR3 similarity clusters formed than among controls.

This chain uses TRBV3-1 with TRBJ1-3, with 9 nucleotides matching TRBD1. This TCR derives from a woman in her thirties or forties with alopecia areata. Some clones in this sample may be carry-over from other donors' samples. This material consisted of whole blood, taken in connection with sensitization to the hapten diphenylcyclopropenone (DPC). The CDR3 nucleotides are TGTGCCAGCAGCCAAGCCGGGACAGGGATCGCTGGAAACACCATATATTTT. This sequence encodes CASSQAGTGIAGNTIYF.